This TCR beta chain was documented in a study of beta chain features in type 1 diabetes. This CDR3 is built from 11 residues. Germline V CDR1 and CDR2: SGHDN, FVKESK. V was clipped by 3 bases and J by 4 bases, with 2 bases between them. Note on this clone: A much larger clone sits a single nucleotide away, making a read error possible. The identical CDR3 is also encoded by other nucleotide sequences in the sample.

cDNA synthesis used the whole RNA isolate, giving expressed TCRB sequences. Assay: immunoSEQ multiplex PCR; the TCRdb copy retains only in-frame clones and omits some. The sample shows around 500,000 clones, about 10% of them seen only once. V usage is TRBV14 and J usage is TRBJ2-3, with no clear D. This receptor was identified in a woman aged 18-29 years in good health. The sequenced sample consisted of naive CD4+ T cells from blood. The CDR3 region is CASSHADTQYF. For the CDR3, the DNA is TGTGCCAGCAGCCACGCAGATACGCAGTATTTT.